What follows are 30 T cell receptor beta chains derived from one specimen sequenced in a study of shared clonotypes between healthy human individuals. Sequencing used immunoSEQ multiplex PCR; TCRdb keeps in-frame clones, though not all of them. The sample records approximately 2.3 million clones, approximately 95% being singletons. The sample comprised naive CD4+ T cells from PBMCs. Described subset: CD45RA+ positively selected. The origin of the receptors is a man younger than 35 in good health. Some clones in this sample may be carry-over from other donors' samples.

In nucleotides, the CDR3 is TGTGCCAGCAGTTGCAGGAGGCCGGGAGCCTACAATGAGCAGTTCTTC. Protein product: CASSCRRPGAYNEQFF. The chain combines TRBV6-5 with TRBJ2-1; D perhaps matches TRBD2 (6 bases). Germline V gives CDR1 MNHEY, CDR2 SVGAGI. The CDR3 consists of 16 residues. V lost 4 bases to trimming and J lost 2 bases, with 15 bases between them.

The V gene is TRBV6-1, the J gene TRBJ1-2; D is uncertain. Trimming stripped 6 bases from V and 0 bases from J, with 14 bases between. The CDR3 is 15 amino acids. Germline CDR1 is MNHNS and CDR2 is SASEGT. The CDR3 sequence: CASSQAFHANYGYTF. The DNA of the CDR3 is TGTGCCAGCAGCCAGGCCTTCCACGCTAACTATGGCTACACCTTC.

This chain joins TRBV5-4 and TRBJ1-2; 8 nucleotides align to TRBD1. With 3 bases clipped from V and 6 bases from J, the junction kept 10 bases outside the gene matches. Germline V gene lookup returns CDR1 SGHNT and CDR2 YYREEE (reference sequence). The CDR3 runs 15 residues. The CDR3 protein is CASSSPGDRFDGYTF. In nucleotides, the CDR3 is TGTGCCAGCAGCTCCCCCGGGGACAGGTTCGATGGCTACACCTTC.

J is TRBJ2-7 and V is TRBV18, with TRBD1 matching 10 bases. CDR3 length: 14 amino acids. Germline loops: CDR1 KGHSH, CDR2 LQKENI. Trimming took 5 bases from V and 1 from J; bases not matched to a gene: 2. The CDR3 reads CASSGQGGSYEQYF. The CDR3 DNA reads as TGTGCCAGCTCAGGACAGGGGGGGTCCTACGAGCAGTACTTC.

The chain employs TRBV19 and TRBJ2-7; D might be TRBD2 (6 bases). Germline values: CDR1 LNHDA, CDR2 SQIVND (reference sequence). V gave up 3 bases and J gave up 1 base, with 13 bases separating them. The length of the CDR3 is 15 residues. CDR3 amino acids: CASSIGAGLSYEQYF. The CDR3 DNA reads as TGTGCCAGTAGTATTGGGGCGGGGCTTTCCTACGAGCAGTACTTC.

The chain carries TRBV18 and TRBJ2-1; possibly TRBD1 or TRBD2 for D (5 bases each). Germline V gene lookup returns CDR1 KGHSH and CDR2 LQKENI. V was shortened by 5 bases and J by 6 bases, with 17 bases between the two germline ends. This CDR3 comprises 15 residues. In DNA, the CDR3 is TGTGCCAGCTCAACGAGTTTACCGAGGGGCAATGAGCAGTTCTTC. Amino acids: CASSTSLPRGNEQFF.

The CDR3 nucleotides read TGTGCCAGCAGCCCAGAAGGGTATTATGGAAACATTCAGTACTTC. This sequence encodes CASSPEGYYGNIQYF. The chain is built from TRBV27 and TRBJ2-4; D uncertain. Germline V gene data show CDR1 as MNHEY and CDR2 as SMNVEV (reference sequence). V was pared by 6 bases and J by 6 bases, with 18 bases between. This CDR3 region has 15 residues.

This clone was detected once. This chain joins TRBV5-1 and TRBJ1-4; unclear D gene. Trimming removed 4 bases from V and 8 bases from J, with 12 bases in between. This CDR3 is 13 amino acids long. The germline V gene encodes CDR1 SGHRS and CDR2 YFSETQ. CDR3 sequence reads: CASSPGVGEKLFF. CDR3 nucleotide sequence: TGCGCCAGCAGCCCTGGGGTTGGAGAAAAACTGTTTTTT. The whole variable domain, remainder taken from reference TRBV5-1 and TRBJ1-4, is KAGVTQTPRYLIKTRGQQVTLSCSPISGHRSVSWYQQTPGQGLQFLFEYFSETQRNKGNFPGRFSGRQFSNSRSEMNVSTLELGDSALYLCASSPGVGEKLFFGSGTQLSVL.

About this clone itself: The junction and the germline gene differ at one end; a read error may be behind it. The chain is built from TRBV5-4 and TRBJ2-2; D is uncertain. CDR3 length equals 15 residues. Per germline, CDR1 SGHNT and CDR2 YYREEE (reference sequence). This CDR3 reads CASTLDVRVTGELFF. In DNA, the CDR3 is TGTGCCAGCACCTTGGACGTTAGGGTTACCGGGGAGCTGTTTTTT.

J is TRBJ2-6 and V is TRBV19, with D perhaps matching TRBD1 (6 bases). The V and J ends lost 6 bases and 1 base respectively, with 19 bases between them. Germline assignment: CDR1 LNHDA and CDR2 SQIVND (reference sequence). The CDR3 covers 18 residues. The CDR3 DNA follows: TGTGCCAGTAGATTCCCCCCCACACAGGGTTCTGGGGCCAACGTCCTGACTTTC. This gives the protein CASRFPPTQGSGANVLTF.

The chain joins TRBV28 to TRBJ2-4; the match to TRBD1 covers 8 bases. The CDR3 length is 16 residues. J gave up 8 bases and V 7 bases, and 16 bases lay outside the gene matches. Germline CDR1 and CDR2: MDHEN and SYDVKM. The CDR3 DNA reads as TGTGCCAGCACCAAATGGAGCATATCACAGGGGGACATTCAGTACTTC. Translation: CASTKWSISQGDIQYF.

In DNA, the CDR3 is TGTGCCAGCAGACGGTTAGCCAACTATGGCTACACCTTC. It codes for CASRRLANYGYTF. The chain combines TRBV11-2 with TRBJ1-2, with D unclear. The CDR3 has 13 residues. The germline V gene has CDR1 SGHAT and CDR2 FQNNGV. The V end was cut by 6 bases, the J end by 2 bases, with 10 bases between.

This chain connects TRBV6-6 to TRBJ2-7, with no clear D. This CDR3 is built from 12 residues. Trimming cost V 7 bases and J 6 bases, with 13 bases left between them. Germline lookup yields CDR1 MNHNY and CDR2 SVGAGI (reference sequence). CDR3 nucleotide sequence: TGTGCCAGCACCCTCGCGGATGGCGAGCAGTACTTC. It encodes CASTLADGEQYF.

This chain uses TRBV27 with TRBJ2-2; 9 nucleotides match TRBD1. Trimming cost V 3 bases and J 3 bases; bases outside gene matches: 8. The V gene's germline CDR1 is MNHEY and CDR2 SMNVEV (reference sequence). The CDR3 is 17 residues long. The CDR3 nucleotides are TGTGCCAGCAGTTTTGGCGGGACAGGGTTATACACCGGGGAGCTGTTTTTT. The encoded protein is CASSFGGTGLYTGELFF.

This clone was recorded a few times. V usage is TRBV2 and J usage is TRBJ1-5; the D is unclear. This CDR3 comprises 13 residues. V gave up 6 bases and J gave up 7 bases, with 13 bases separating them. The V gene's germline CDR1 is SNHLY and CDR2 FYNNEI. In DNA form, the CDR3 reads TGTGCCAGCAGCCAAAACAGTGACCAGCCCCAGCATTTT. Translated: CASSQNSDQPQHF.

The V gene is TRBV28, the J gene TRBJ1-1; D gene ambiguous. V was pared by 5 bases and J by 6 bases, with 10 bases between. Germline lookup yields CDR1 MDHEN and CDR2 SYDVKM. CDR3 length: 12 amino acids. This CDR3 reads CASSQRAAEAFF. The CDR3 DNA sequence: TGTGCCAGCAGTCAACGAGCAGCTGAAGCTTTCTTT.

V usage is TRBV7-8 and J usage is TRBJ2-5; D is possibly TRBD1 or TRBD2 (5 bases each). V lost 6 bases to trimming and J lost 1 base, with 15 bases between them. The germline V gene encodes CDR1 SGHVS and CDR2 FQNEAQ. This CDR3 spans 15 amino acids. For the CDR3, the DNA is TGTGCCAGCAGTGCATCCTCCGGGACCCAAGAGACCCAGTACTTC. Protein: CASSASSGTQETQYF. Complete variable domain (other parts from reference TRBV7-8 and TRBJ2-5): GAGVSQSPRYKVAKRGQDVALRCDPISGHVSLFWYQQALGQGPEFLTYFQNEAQLDKSGLPSDRFFAERPEGSVSTLKIQRTQQEDSAVYLCASSASSGTQETQYFGPGTRLLVL.

This rearrangement joins TRBV4-2 to TRBJ2-2, with a possible D match to TRBD2 (6 bases). V was trimmed by 0 bases and J by 1 base, leaving 9 bases between them. CDR1 LGHNA and CDR2 YNFKEQ come from the germline V gene. The CDR3 loop spans 16 amino acids. The CDR3 region is CASSQEAGWNTGELFF. The CDR3 coding sequence is TGTGCCAGCAGCCAAGAGGCGGGATGGAACACCGGGGAGCTGTTTTTT.

The rearrangement joins TRBV18 to TRBJ1-3; no reliable D call. The CDR3 loop spans 16 amino acids. The V and J ends lost 3 bases and 2 bases respectively, with 14 bases between them. CDR1 is KGHSH and CDR2 is LQKENI in the germline V gene. The CDR3 is CASSPGRMDTGNTIYF. The CDR3 region has the DNA TGTGCCAGCTCACCCGGACGGATGGATACTGGAAACACCATATATTTT. Complete variable domain (other parts from reference TRBV18 and TRBJ1-3): NAGVMQNPRHLVRRRGQEARLRCSPMKGHSHVYWYRQLPEEGLKFMVYLQKENIIDESGMPKERFSAEFPKEGPSILRIQQVVRGDSAAYFCASSPGRMDTGNTIYFGEGSWLTVV.

J is TRBJ2-7 and V is TRBV5-8; D not certain. Germline CDR1 SGHTS, CDR2 YDEGEE. The ends were cut back, 0 bases at V and 5 bases at J, with 9 bases in the middle. The CDR3 totals 13 residues. This CDR3 reads CASSLGTWDEQYF. For the CDR3, the DNA is TGTGCCAGCAGCTTGGGAACATGGGACGAGCAGTACTTC.

The chain employs TRBV4-2 and TRBJ1-1; possible D gene TRBD1, 6 bases. The germline V and J ends were trimmed by 4 bases and 3 bases, with 9 bases remaining between them. The germline gives CDR1 LGHNA, CDR2 YNFKEQ. The CDR3 extends over 13 amino acids. CDR3 protein: CASSRRQDTEAFF. The CDR3, as DNA: TGTGCCAGCAGCCGAAGACAGGACACTGAAGCTTTCTTT.

Only a few counts were recorded for this clone. This sample also contains other DNA sequences that code for the same CDR3. J is TRBJ1-5 and V is TRBV5-1, with TRBD1 identical over 7 bases. The CDR3 is 14 residues long. V lost 3 bases, J lost 2 bases, and 2 bases stayed unmatched. Germline V gives CDR1 SGHRS, CDR2 YFSETQ. The DNA for the CDR3 is TGCGCCAGCAGCTCCGGGACAGGCAATCAGCCCCAGCATTTT. The encoded protein is CASSSGTGNQPQHF.

This clone was counted between two and nine times. This rearrangement joins TRBV30 to TRBJ1-2; D ambiguous. The V end was cut by 0 bases, the J end by 3 bases, with 11 bases between. Germline loops: CDR1 GTSNPN, CDR2 SVGIG (reference sequence). The CDR3 covers 14 residues. The CDR3 bases are TGTGCCTGGAGTGTACCTGGAGCTGACTATGGCTACACCTTC. Translated: CAWSVPGADYGYTF.

The V call is TRBV5-1, the J call TRBJ2-3, with unresolved D. V was pared by 2 bases and J by 6 bases, with 10 bases between. This CDR3 has 13 amino acids. From germline, CDR1 is SGHRS and CDR2 YFSETQ. The CDR3 sequence: CASSFSHGDTQYF. CDR3 nucleotide sequence: TGCGCCAGCAGCTTTAGCCACGGGGATACGCAGTATTTT. Full variable domain (remainder filled in from reference TRBV5-1 and TRBJ2-3): KAGVTQTPRYLIKTRGQQVTLSCSPISGHRSVSWYQQTPGQGLQFLFEYFSETQRNKGNFPGRFSGRQFSNSRSEMNVSTLELGDSALYLCASSFSHGDTQYFGPGTRLTVL.

The chain joins TRBV27 to TRBJ2-7, with D unresolved. Trimming shortened V by 2 bases and J by 3 bases, and 11 bases separated the two germline ends. Germline V lookup: CDR1 MNHEY, CDR2 SMNVEV (reference sequence). CDR3 length equals 14 residues. Here the CDR3 reads CASSLGSRHYEQYF. The CDR3 DNA reads as TGTGCCAGCAGTTTAGGGTCCAGGCACTACGAGCAGTACTTC.

The sample holds one count of this clone. The V and J genes are TRBV30 and TRBJ2-1, with D possibly matching TRBD2 (5 bases). V shed 3 bases and J shed 0 bases, with 12 bases lying between them. Germline V gives CDR1 GTSNPN, CDR2 SVGIG (reference sequence). CDR3 length: 15 amino acids. The CDR3 is CAWRRVAGSYNEQFF. The CDR3 DNA reads TGTGCCTGGAGGAGGGTGGCGGGCTCCTACAATGAGCAGTTCTTC.

This chain joins TRBV29-1 and TRBJ1-3; D unclear. The CDR3 sequence is 14 residues long. V was trimmed by 4 bases and J by 0 bases, leaving 10 bases between them. Germline CDR1 reads SQVTM; CDR2 reads ANQGSEA. CDR3 sequence reads: CSVARVSSGNTIYF. The CDR3 DNA is TGCAGCGTTGCTCGGGTCTCCTCTGGAAACACCATATATTTT.

The chain couples TRBV5-4 to TRBJ1-1; 9 positions agree with TRBD1. This CDR3 has 15 residues. The ends lost 4 bases at V and 11 bases at J; junction bases unmatched: 15. Germline V gene lookup returns CDR1 SGHNT and CDR2 YYREEE (reference sequence). This chain's CDR3 is CASSGTLDRGILAFF. Written as DNA, the CDR3 is TGTGCCAGCAGCGGTACCCTCGACAGGGGGATTTTGGCTTTCTTT.

The chain carries TRBV5-1 and TRBJ2-2; a weak D match, TRBD2 (6 bases). The V gene lost 0 bases and the J gene lost 9 bases, with 12 bases spanning the gap. Germline CDR1 and CDR2: SGHRS and YFSETQ. This CDR3 comprises 14 residues. CDR3 protein: CASSLGGGARELFF. CDR3 in DNA: TGCGCCAGCAGCTTGGGTGGCGGGGCGCGGGAGCTGTTTTTT. The full variable domain, completed using reference TRBV5-1 and TRBJ2-2, is KAGVTQTPRYLIKTRGQQVTLSCSPISGHRSVSWYQQTPGQGLQFLFEYFSETQRNKGNFPGRFSGRQFSNSRSEMNVSTLELGDSALYLCASSLGGGARELFFGEGSRLTVL.

The chain joins TRBV7-9 to TRBJ2-5; a weak D match, TRBD2 (6 bases). From germline, CDR1 is SEHNR and CDR2 FQNEAQ (reference sequence). CDR3 length: 17 amino acids. Trimming pared 0 bases from V and 5 bases from J, leaving 19 bases between. As DNA, the CDR3 is TGTGCCAGCAGCTTAGCGCGGGTTGGGACTTCCGGGGAGACCCAGTACTTC. Its translation is CASSLARVGTSGETQYF.